This T cell receptor beta chain was retrieved from a study of T cells after posttransplantation cyclophosphamide. General study findings and limits: Tissue-infiltrating T cells from skin or gut overlapped little with blood T cells.

CDR3 length equals 13 residues. CDR1 and CDR2 (germline): SNHLY, FYNNEI. V lost 7 bases to trimming and J lost 3 bases, with 10 bases between them. Measured with immunoSEQ multiplex PCR; TCRdb has only the in-frame clones, and not every one. The repertoire has 50,000 to 60,000 clones, around 94% of them found once; the top ten carry roughly 3.1%. With regard to this clone: Its antigen is currently unknown.

Input material: PBMCs. V gene TRBV2 combines with J gene TRBJ1-5; no definite D call. The clonotype was recovered from a woman in her twenties or thirties in good health and a related stem cell transplant donor. The CDR3 coding sequence is TGTGCCAGCAAAGGAGGGAACAATCAGCCCCAGCATTTT. Translated, it gives CASKGGNNQPQHF.